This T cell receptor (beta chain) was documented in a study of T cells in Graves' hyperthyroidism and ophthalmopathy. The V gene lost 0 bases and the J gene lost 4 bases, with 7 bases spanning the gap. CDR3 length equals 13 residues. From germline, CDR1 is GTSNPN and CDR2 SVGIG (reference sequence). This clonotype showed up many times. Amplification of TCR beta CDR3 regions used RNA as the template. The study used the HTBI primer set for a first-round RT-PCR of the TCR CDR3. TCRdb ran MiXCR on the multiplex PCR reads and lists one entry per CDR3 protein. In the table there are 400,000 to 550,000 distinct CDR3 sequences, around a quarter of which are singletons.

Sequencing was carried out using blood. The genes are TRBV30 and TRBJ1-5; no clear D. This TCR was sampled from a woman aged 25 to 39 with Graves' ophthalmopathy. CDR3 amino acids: CAWSVQNNQPQHF. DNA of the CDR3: TGTGCCTGGAGTGTACAGAATAATCAGCCCCAGCATTTT.